This T cell receptor (beta chain) came from a study of cytomegalovirus exposure and HLA in healthy donors. Per germline, CDR1 SGHVS and CDR2 FQNEAQ. V was clipped by 0 bases and J by 1 base, with 12 bases between them. This CDR3 spans 17 amino acids. Those who donated were healthy bone marrow donors. The PCR had 60 Vbeta and 13 Jbeta primers. Using immunoSEQ multiplex PCR, the repertoire was profiled, and TCRdb retains in-frame clones only, with some absent. Of tens of thousands of clones listed, around 77% are singletons. Sequenced material: PBMCs. V gene TRBV7-8 combines with J gene TRBJ1-4; TRBD1 is a possible D gene (5 bases). The clonotype comes from a man between 25 and 39 years old in good health and CMV-seronegative. The CDR3 DNA follows: TGTGCCAGCAGCTTAGCGTGGGAGGGGATAACTAATGAAAAACTGTTTTTT. Translation: CASSLAWEGITNEKLFF.